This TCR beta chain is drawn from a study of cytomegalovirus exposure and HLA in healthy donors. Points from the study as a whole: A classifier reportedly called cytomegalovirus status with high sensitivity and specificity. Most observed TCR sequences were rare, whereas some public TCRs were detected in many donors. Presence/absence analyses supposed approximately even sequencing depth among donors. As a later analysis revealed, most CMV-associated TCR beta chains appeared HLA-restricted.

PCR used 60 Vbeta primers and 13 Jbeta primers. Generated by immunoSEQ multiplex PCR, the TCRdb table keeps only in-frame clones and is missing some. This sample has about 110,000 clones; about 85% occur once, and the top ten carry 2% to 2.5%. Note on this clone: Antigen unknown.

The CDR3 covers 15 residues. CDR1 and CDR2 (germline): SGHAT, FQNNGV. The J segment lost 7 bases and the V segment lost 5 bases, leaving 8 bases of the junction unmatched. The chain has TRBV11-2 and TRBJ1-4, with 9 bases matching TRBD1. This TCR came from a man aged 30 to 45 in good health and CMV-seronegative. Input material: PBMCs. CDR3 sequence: CASSHSQGASEKLFF. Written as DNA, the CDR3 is TGTGCCAGCAGCCACTCACAGGGGGCTAGTGAAAAACTGTTTTTT.